The entry that follows covers one T cell receptor (beta chain) sequence. Participants came from 20 to 25 US areas, aged roughly 18 to 95 years. Participant-reported clinical history was the basis for cohort assignment. Two negative PCRs, clearance, or symptom resolution characterized the recovered Cohort 3 donors. CDR1 KGHSH and CDR2 LQKENI come from the germline V gene. V was clipped by 3 bases and J by 0 bases; unmatched bases: 3. The CDR3 extends over 15 amino acids. This table comes from immunoSEQ multiplex PCR, and its TCRdb copy is limited to in-frame clones, with some not included. Of around 180,000 clones detected, under 90% appear once; the ten largest clones hold more than 10%. The data originate from a study of blood T cell repertoires in COVID-19. Study-wide context: Nucleic acid was either cDNA or gDNA, and it came from T cells, B-cell-depleted T cells, or PBMCs.

The rearrangement uses TRBV18 and TRBJ1-2; TRBD1 matches at 8 bases. This receptor was taken from a middle-aged man who had recovered from COVID-19. The sample was PBMCs or T cells enriched from blood (not recorded which). The CDR3 sequence: CASSPRTGPNYGYTF. In DNA form, the CDR3 reads TGTGCCAGCTCACCTCGGACAGGGCCTAACTATGGCTACACCTTC.